The 27 T cell receptor beta chains below come from one sample, sequenced in a study of blood T cell repertoires in COVID-19. TCRdb's copy holds only in-frame clones and misses some; the assay was immunoSEQ multiplex PCR. The table includes hundreds of thousands of clones, around nine tenths detected once. The sequencing input was PBMCs or T cells enriched from blood (not recorded which). Source of these receptors: a woman aged 40 to 50 who had recovered from COVID-19.

The rearrangement joins TRBV5-1 to TRBJ2-7; 8 nucleotides agree with TRBD2. The V gene's germline CDR1 is SGHRS and CDR2 YFSETQ. This CDR3 has 14 amino acids. The V gene end was trimmed by 2 bases and the J gene end by 1 base; junction bases not matched to a gene: 2. CDR3 loop: CASSLAGVSYEQYF. CDR3 DNA: TGCGCCAGCAGCTTAGCGGGAGTTTCCTACGAGCAGTACTTC.

The chain employs TRBV7-9 and TRBJ2-1; D is possibly TRBD1 (5 bases). The CDR3 is made up of 15 amino acids. Germline-derived CDR1 and CDR2 are SEHNR and FQNEAQ (reference sequence). The V gene lost 5 bases and the J gene lost 5 bases, with 16 bases spanning the gap. This CDR3 is CASSPTVPSDNEQFF. In DNA form, the CDR3 reads TGTGCCAGCAGCCCGACAGTACCCTCGGACAATGAGCAGTTCTTC.

This chain joins TRBV29-1 and TRBJ2-1; D might be TRBD2 (5 bases). V shed 4 bases and J shed 8 bases, with 6 bases lying between them. Germline V gene sequence: CDR1 SQVTM, CDR2 ANQGSEA. This CDR3 comprises 10 residues. In DNA, the CDR3 is TGCAGCGTTGGGGGAGATGAGCAGTTCTTC. Residues: CSVGGDEQFF.

The chain combines TRBV19 with TRBJ2-1, with 7 nucleotides matching TRBD2. The CDR3 totals 17 residues. V shed 1 base, J shed 0 bases, and the junction held 6 bases outside the gene matches. The germline gives CDR1 LNHDA, CDR2 SQIVND (reference sequence). Written as DNA, the CDR3 is TGTGCCAGTAGTATAGGGGGGGGAGGGAGCTCCTACAATGAGCAGTTCTTC. As protein: CASSIGGGGSSYNEQFF.

The V gene is TRBV27, the J gene TRBJ1-4, with 7 bases aligning to TRBD1. The germline V gene encodes CDR1 MNHEY and CDR2 SMNVEV (reference sequence). This CDR3 is built from 11 residues. CDR3 protein: CATGTAEKLFF. The CDR3 region has the DNA TGTGCAACCGGGACAGCTGAAAAACTGTTTTTT.

The chain is built from TRBV14 and TRBJ1-2, with D hard to call. V lost 1 base and J 10 bases, leaving 10 bases between the germline ends. The CDR3 covers 12 residues. In germline, CDR1 is SGHDN, CDR2 FVKESK. The CDR3 coding sequence is TGTGCCAGCAGCCAAGGACAAGTCCACTACACCTTC. It encodes CASSQGQVHYTF.

This sequence joins TRBV6-5 and TRBJ2-1, with 11 bases fitting TRBD2. This CDR3 spans 16 amino acids. The V segment lost 4 bases and the J segment 4 bases; nucleotides outside the gene matches: 6. The V gene's germline CDR1 is MNHEY and CDR2 SVGAGI. CDR3 amino acids: CASSFLTSGSYNEQFF. CDR3 in DNA: TGTGCCAGCAGTTTTTTAACTAGCGGGAGTTACAATGAGCAGTTCTTC.

The rearrangement links TRBV27 to TRBJ1-5; perhaps TRBD1 as D (6 bases). The CDR3 contains 13 residues. Per the germline V gene, CDR1 is MNHEY and CDR2 is SMNVEV (reference sequence). Trimming pared 4 bases from V and 5 bases from J, leaving 9 bases between. The CDR3 loop reads CASSSQGHQPQHF. The CDR3 nucleotides are TGTGCCAGCAGTTCACAGGGTCATCAGCCCCAGCATTTT.

This clone has only one observation. The chain combines TRBV5-6 with TRBJ2-2; weak D call: TRBD1 (5 bases). Germline CDR1 SGHDT, CDR2 YYEEEE. Trimming took 6 bases from V and 0 from J, leaving 21 bases between them. The CDR3 runs to 18 residues. The DNA for the CDR3 is TGTGCCAGCACCCACCTCAGGCTAGACAGTGCGAACACCGGGGAGCTGTTTTTT. It yields the protein CASTHLRLDSANTGELFF.

The rearrangement joins TRBV2 to TRBJ2-5; D is perhaps TRBD1 (6 bases). Germline CDR1 reads SNHLY; CDR2 reads FYNNEI. Trimming removed 6 bases from V and 5 bases from J, with 13 bases in between. The CDR3 loop spans 13 amino acids. CDR3 protein: CASSRQRGETQYF. The CDR3 nucleotides read TGTGCCAGCAGCCGACAGAGGGGGGAGACCCAGTACTTC. Supplemented by reference TRBV2 and TRBJ2-5, the full variable domain reads EPEVTQTPSHQVTQMGQEVILRCVPISNHLYFYWYRQILGQKVEFLVSFYNNEISEKSEIFDDQFSVERPDGSNFTLKIRSTKLEDSAMYFCASSRQRGETQYFGPGTRLLVL.

The chain recombines TRBV6-5 with TRBJ2-5, with D possibly matching TRBD2 (6 bases). CDR1 is MNHEY, CDR2 SVGAGI, per germline. V lost 6 bases and J 4 bases, leaving 15 bases between the germline ends. This CDR3 has 14 amino acids. The CDR3 DNA sequence: TGTGCCAGCAGGTCGGAGGGCCTGGGAGAGACCCAGTACTTC. Translated: CASRSEGLGETQYF.

This clone has just a few counts. The chain recombines TRBV27 with TRBJ1-1; 7 positions agree with TRBD1. The CDR3 is made up of 14 amino acids. The germline gives CDR1 MNHEY, CDR2 SMNVEV (reference sequence). The V segment lost 3 bases and the J segment 4 bases; nucleotides outside the gene matches: 5. CDR3 amino acids: CASSLQGELTEAFF. The CDR3 DNA sequence: TGTGCCAGCAGTTTGCAGGGGGAGCTCACTGAAGCTTTCTTT.

This clone was detected once. CDR3 nucleotide sequence: TGTGCCAGCAGCTTTCCGGGGGCGAACACCGGGGAGCTGTTTTTT. Protein: CASSFPGANTGELFF. The gene calls are TRBV5-4 and TRBJ2-2, with a weak D call TRBD2 (6 bases). The CDR3 is 15 amino acids. Germline V gene lookup returns CDR1 SGHNT and CDR2 YYREEE (reference sequence). Trimming cost V 2 bases and J 0 bases, with 8 bases left between them. Drawing the rest from reference TRBV5-4 and TRBJ2-2, the complete variable domain is ETGVTQSPTHLIKTRGQQVTLRCSSQSGHNTVSWYQQALGQGPQFIFQYYREEENGRGNFPPRFSGLQFPNYSSELNVNALELDDSALYLCASSFPGANTGELFFGEGSRLTVL.

The chain is built from TRBV5-4 and TRBJ2-7; 11 bases fit TRBD1. CDR1 is SGHNT, CDR2 YYREEE, per germline (reference sequence). CDR3 length: 13 residues. V trimming: 4 bases; J trimming: 6 bases; junction bases outside the gene matches: 3. The CDR3 loop is CASSGQGASEQYF. CDR3 in DNA: TGTGCCAGCAGCGGACAGGGGGCAAGCGAGCAGTACTTC.

The rearrangement uses TRBV30 and TRBJ1-2; 7 bases agree with TRBD1. V trimming: 3 bases; J trimming: 8 bases; junction bases outside the gene matches: 3. The CDR3 totals 11 residues. Germline CDR1 and CDR2: GTSNPN and SVGIG (reference sequence). In DNA form, the CDR3 reads TGTGCCTGGAGGCAGGGGGACGGCTACACCTTC. It specifies CAWRQGDGYTF.

The CDR3: CASSLEEGSYEQYF. CDR3 nucleotides: TGTGCCAGCAGTTTAGAGGAAGGCTCCTACGAGCAGTACTTC. The genes are TRBV27 and TRBJ2-7, with D uncertain. Germline CDR1 reads MNHEY; CDR2 reads SMNVEV (reference sequence). V lost 2 bases and J 0 bases, leaving 8 bases between the germline ends. The length of the CDR3 is 14 residues.

CDR3 amino acids: CASSWGLAGGTNEQFF. The CDR3 bases are TGTGCCAGCAGCTGGGGACTAGCGGGAGGTACCAATGAGCAGTTCTTC. The chain links TRBV5-6 to TRBJ2-1, with 15 positions matching TRBD2. Trimming removed 3 bases from V and 6 bases from J; junction bases left unmatched: 4. Germline V gene data show CDR1 as SGHDT and CDR2 as YYEEEE. The CDR3 runs 16 residues.

The J gene is TRBJ1-6, the V gene TRBV7-9, with D possibly being TRBD1 (5 bases). Trimming pared 1 base from V and 5 bases from J, leaving 9 bases between. Looked up from germline, CDR1 is SEHNR and CDR2 is FQNEAQ (reference sequence). The length of the CDR3 is 15 residues. This CDR3 is CASSLGQTHNSPLHF. Here the CDR3 DNA reads TGTGCCAGCAGCTTAGGACAGACGCATAATTCACCCCTCCACTTT.

V and J are TRBV7-9 and TRBJ1-1; D is undetermined. The CDR3 has 15 amino acids. V lost 0 bases to trimming and J lost 2 bases, with 10 bases between them. Germline V gene data show CDR1 as SEHNR and CDR2 as FQNEAQ (reference sequence). CDR3 protein: CASSLASTHNTEAFF. As DNA, the CDR3 is TGTGCCAGCAGCTTAGCCTCGACACATAACACTGAAGCTTTCTTT.

V is TRBV5-3 and J is TRBJ2-4; TRBD2 aligns across 8 bases. TRBV5-3 is annotated as an ORF whose role is uncertain. CDR3 length equals 16 residues. V dropped 1 base and J dropped 0; count of bases not matched to a gene: 3. CDR3 amino acids: CARSLRGGRAKNIQYF. CDR3 DNA sequence: TGTGCCAGAAGCTTGCGGGGGGGCAGAGCCAAAAACATTCAGTACTTC.

This clone was seen more than once but under ten times. One end of the junction varies from germline; a read error may be responsible. This chain uses TRBV11-3 with TRBJ1-1; D possibly corresponds to TRBD1 (5 bases). Germline CDR1 reads SGHNT; CDR2 reads YENEEA. This CDR3 region has 15 residues. The CDR3 sequence is CASSVDSFPGTEAFF. CDR3 nucleotides: TGTGCCAGCAGCGTAGACAGTTTTCCGGGGACTGAAGCTTTCTTT. Looking up the rest from reference TRBV11-3 and TRBJ1-1 gives the full variable domain: EAGVVQSPRYKIIEKKQPVAFWCNPISGHNTLYWYLQNLGQGPELLIRYENEEAVDDSQLPKDRFSAERLKGVDSTLKIQPAELGDSAVYLCASSVDSFPGTEAFFGQGTRLTVV.

This chain connects TRBV4-3 to TRBJ1-4; D possibly corresponds to TRBD1 (5 bases). V dropped 4 bases and J dropped 4 bases, with 10 bases sitting between them. Germline CDR1 is LGHNA and CDR2 is YSLEER. The CDR3 runs to 14 residues. CDR3 region: CASSRLRGNEKLFF. Here the CDR3 DNA reads TGCGCCAGCAGCCGCCTTAGGGGTAATGAAAAACTGTTTTTT.

The chain carries TRBV7-2 and TRBJ2-3; D is ambiguous. Germline V gene lookup returns CDR1 SGHTA and CDR2 FQGNSA. The CDR3 is 13 amino acids. V was pared by 3 bases and J by 3 bases, with 7 bases between. Here the CDR3 reads CASSLVETDTQYF. DNA for the CDR3: TGTGCCAGCAGCTTGGTAGAGACAGATACGCAGTATTTT.

This chain uses TRBV7-3 with TRBJ2-1; 9 bases match TRBD2. From germline, CDR1 is SGHTA and CDR2 FQGTGA. This CDR3 has 17 amino acids. Trimming took 0 bases from V and 5 from J; bases not matched to a gene: 8. The CDR3 coding sequence is TGTGCCAGCAGCTTAACGACTAGCGGAAGGGGGAACAATGAGCAGTTCTTC. This gives the protein CASSLTTSGRGNNEQFF. Full variable domain (missing parts from reference TRBV7-3 and TRBJ2-1): GAGVSQTPSNKVTEKGKYVELRCDPISGHTALYWYRQSLGQGPEFLIYFQGTGAADDSGLPNDRFFAVRPEGSVSTLKIQRTERGDSAVYLCASSLTTSGRGNNEQFFGPGTRLTVL.

The chain has TRBV11-2 and TRBJ1-3; 7 bases line up with TRBD1. This CDR3 comprises 14 residues. Germline V gene lookup returns CDR1 SGHAT and CDR2 FQNNGV. Trimming took 6 bases from V and 4 from J; bases not matched to a gene: 6. The CDR3 protein is CASRSTGRGNTIYF. The CDR3 nucleotides are TGTGCCAGCAGGTCGACAGGGAGAGGAAACACCATATATTTT. The full variable domain, in which reference TRBV11-2 and TRBJ1-3 provide the parts outside the CDR3, is EAGVAQSPRYKIIEKRQSVAFWCNPISGHATLYWYQQILGQGPKLLIQFQNNGVVDDSQLPKDRFSAERLKGVDSTLKIQPAKLEDSAVYLCASRSTGRGNTIYFGEGSWLTVV.

The chain has TRBV7-9 and TRBJ1-2; TRBD1 aligns across 7 bases. Germline lookup yields CDR1 SEHNR and CDR2 FQNEAQ (reference sequence). The V segment lost 5 bases and the J segment 7 bases; nucleotides outside the gene matches: 10. CDR3 size: 14 residues. The CDR3, as DNA: TGTGCCAGCAGCCGATGGTTGGACAGGACTGGCTACACCTTC. This translates into CASSRWLDRTGYTF.

The sample holds one count of this clone. The genes are TRBV5-1 and TRBJ2-7, with D perhaps TRBD2 (9 bases). V lost 4 bases, J lost 1 base, and 18 bases lay in between. Per germline, CDR1 SGHRS and CDR2 YFSETQ. There are 16 residues in the CDR3. CDR3 amino acids: CASSQGASGASYEQYF. CDR3 sequence (DNA): TGCGCCAGCAGCCAGGGGGCTAGCGGGGCATCCTACGAGCAGTACTTC.